Described below is a single T cell receptor (beta chain) sequence and its context. Its specificity is not known. In germline, CDR1 is MRHNA, CDR2 SNTAGT. This CDR3 region has 13 residues. Trimming took off 4 bases at V and 1 base at J, with 7 bases between the two ends. The sample belongs to a study of cytomegalovirus exposure and HLA in healthy donors. In the study overall: In an earlier analysis, 90 million to 130 million unique TCR beta sequences were found from approximately 190 million T cells.

In the PCR, 60 Vbeta and 13 Jbeta primers were used. TCRdb keeps only in-frame clones here, not all; method: immunoSEQ multiplex PCR. The data contain over 100,000 clones, 70% of them singletons. Study-level findings and limits: As immune exposure information, only CMV serostatus was available. In an earlier analysis, most TCR beta V segments were productive about 87% or about 30% of the time.

Sequenced sample: PBMCs. The chain couples TRBV6-4 to TRBJ2-5; maybe TRBD1 (6 bases). This TCR was recovered from a man between 25 and 39 years old in good health and CMV-seropositive. The CDR3 loop is CASSATGQETQYF. The DNA for the CDR3 is TGTGCCAGCAGTGCGACAGGCCAAGAGACCCAGTACTTC.